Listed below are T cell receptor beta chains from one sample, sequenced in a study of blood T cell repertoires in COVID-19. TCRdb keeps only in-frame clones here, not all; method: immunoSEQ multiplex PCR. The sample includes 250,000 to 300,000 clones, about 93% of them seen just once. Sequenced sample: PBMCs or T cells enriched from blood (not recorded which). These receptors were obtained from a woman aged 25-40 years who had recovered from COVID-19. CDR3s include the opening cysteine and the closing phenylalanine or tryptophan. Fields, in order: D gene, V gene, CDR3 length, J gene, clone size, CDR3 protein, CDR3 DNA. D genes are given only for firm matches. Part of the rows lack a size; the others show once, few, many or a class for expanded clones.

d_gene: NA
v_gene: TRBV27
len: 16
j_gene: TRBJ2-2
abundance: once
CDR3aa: CASTPLAGGGTGELFF
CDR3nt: TGTGCCAGCACCCCATTAGCCGGTGGAGGCACCGGGGAGCTGTTTTTT

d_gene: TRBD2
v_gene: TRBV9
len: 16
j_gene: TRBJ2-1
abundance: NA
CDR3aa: CASSVVGAGGGNEQFF
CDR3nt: TGTGCCAGCAGCGTAGTTGGAGCGGGAGGAGGCAATGAGCAGTTCTTC

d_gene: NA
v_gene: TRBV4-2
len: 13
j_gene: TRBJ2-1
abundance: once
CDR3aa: CASSRLGPDEQFF
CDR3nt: TGTGCCAGCAGCCGACTGGGGCCAGATGAGCAGTTCTTC

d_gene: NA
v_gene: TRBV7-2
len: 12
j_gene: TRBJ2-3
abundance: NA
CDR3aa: CASSLVSAGQYF
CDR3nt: TGTGCCAGCAGCTTAGTCTCGGCGGGCCAGTATTTT

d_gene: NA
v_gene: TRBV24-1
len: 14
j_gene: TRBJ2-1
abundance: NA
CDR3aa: CATSDPNQGNEQFF
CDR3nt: TGTGCCACCAGTGACCCCAACCAGGGCAATGAGCAGTTCTTC

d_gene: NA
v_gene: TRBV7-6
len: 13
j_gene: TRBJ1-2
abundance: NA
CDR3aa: CASSPDRSYGYTF
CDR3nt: TGTGCCAGCAGCCCCGACAGGAGCTATGGCTACACCTTC

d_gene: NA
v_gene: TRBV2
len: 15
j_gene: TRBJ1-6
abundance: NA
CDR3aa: CASRSSQGFNSPLHF
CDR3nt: TGTGCCAGCAGGTCTTCGCAGGGGTTCAATTCACCCCTCCACTTT

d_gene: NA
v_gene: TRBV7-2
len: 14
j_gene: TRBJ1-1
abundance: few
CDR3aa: CASSGRGGDTEAFF
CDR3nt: TGTGCCAGCAGCGGACGGGGGGGAGACACTGAAGCTTTCTTT

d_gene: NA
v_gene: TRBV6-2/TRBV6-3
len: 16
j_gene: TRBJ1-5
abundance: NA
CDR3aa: CASSYSMRSGNQPQHF
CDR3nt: TGTGCCAGCAGTTACTCGATGAGGTCGGGCAATCAGCCCCAGCATTTT

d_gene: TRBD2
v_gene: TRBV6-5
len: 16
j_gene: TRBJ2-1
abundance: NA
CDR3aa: CASSLNSGRPYNEQFF
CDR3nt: TGTGCCAGCAGTTTAAATAGCGGGAGACCCTACAATGAGCAGTTCTTC

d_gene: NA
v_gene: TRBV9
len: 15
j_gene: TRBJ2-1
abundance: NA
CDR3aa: CASSVGVGAYNEQFF
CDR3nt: TGTGCCAGCAGCGTAGGTGTCGGTGCCTACAATGAGCAGTTCTTC

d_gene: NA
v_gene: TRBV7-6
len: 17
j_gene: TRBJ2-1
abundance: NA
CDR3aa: CASSLSSGRLSPNEQFF
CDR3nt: TGTGCCAGCAGCTTATCATCAGGGCGGCTTAGTCCCAATGAGCAGTTCTTC

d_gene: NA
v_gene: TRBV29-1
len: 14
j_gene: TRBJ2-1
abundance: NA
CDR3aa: CSVDVTGVSNEQFF
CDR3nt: TGCAGCGTTGATGTTACGGGAGTATCGAATGAGCAGTTCTTC

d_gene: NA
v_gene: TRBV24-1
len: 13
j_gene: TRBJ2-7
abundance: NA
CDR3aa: CATSEGPLGEQYF
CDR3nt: TGTGCCACCAGTGAGGGGCCTCTGGGGGAGCAGTACTTC

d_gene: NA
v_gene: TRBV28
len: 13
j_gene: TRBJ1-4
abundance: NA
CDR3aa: CASSLLGSGKLFF
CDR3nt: TGTGCCAGCAGTTTGCTCGGTAGCGGGAAACTGTTTTTT

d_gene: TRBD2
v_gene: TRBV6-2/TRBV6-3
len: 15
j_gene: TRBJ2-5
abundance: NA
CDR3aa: CASSPRGRGQETQYF
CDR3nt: TGTGCCAGCAGTCCCCGGGGGAGGGGACAAGAGACCCAGTACTTC

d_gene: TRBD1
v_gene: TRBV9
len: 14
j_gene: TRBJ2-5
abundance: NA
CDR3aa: CASSVGDREETQYF
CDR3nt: TGTGCCAGCAGCGTAGGGGACAGGGAAGAGACCCAGTACTTC

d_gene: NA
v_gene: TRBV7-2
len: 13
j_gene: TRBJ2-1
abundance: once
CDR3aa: CASSFQYYGEQFF
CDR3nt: TGTGCCAGCAGCTTTCAGTACTACGGGGAGCAGTTCTTC

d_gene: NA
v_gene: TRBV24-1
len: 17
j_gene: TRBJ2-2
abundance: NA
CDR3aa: CATSDPPRGMNTGELFF
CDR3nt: TGTGCCACCAGTGATCCCCCCAGGGGAATGAACACCGGGGAGCTGTTTTTT

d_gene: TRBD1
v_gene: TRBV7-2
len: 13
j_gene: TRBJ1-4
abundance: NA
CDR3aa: CASSLRQGEKLFF
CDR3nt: TGTGCCAGCAGCTTAAGACAGGGTGAAAAACTGTTTTTT

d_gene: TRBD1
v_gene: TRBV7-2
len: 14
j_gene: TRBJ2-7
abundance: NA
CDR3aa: CASSPGDREYEQYF
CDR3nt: TGTGCCAGCAGCCCCGGAGACAGGGAATACGAGCAGTACTTC

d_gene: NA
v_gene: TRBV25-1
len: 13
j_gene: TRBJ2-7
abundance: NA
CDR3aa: CASSEKLTYEQYF
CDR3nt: TGTGCCAGCAGTGAAAAGCTAACCTACGAGCAGTACTTC

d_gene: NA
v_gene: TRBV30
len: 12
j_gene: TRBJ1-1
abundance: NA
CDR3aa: CARQVMNTEAFF
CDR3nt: TGTGCCAGACAGGTAATGAACACTGAAGCTTTCTTT

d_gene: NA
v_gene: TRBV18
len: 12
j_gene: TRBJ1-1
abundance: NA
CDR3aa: CASSPSNTEAFF
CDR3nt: TGTGCCAGCTCACCCTCGAACACTGAAGCTTTCTTT

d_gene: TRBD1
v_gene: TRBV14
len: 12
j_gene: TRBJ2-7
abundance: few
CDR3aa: CASSHSQGQQYF
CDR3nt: TGTGCCAGCAGCCACTCACAGGGGCAGCAGTACTTC

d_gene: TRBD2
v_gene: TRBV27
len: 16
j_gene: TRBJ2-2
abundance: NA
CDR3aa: CASSWLLAANTGELFF
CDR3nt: TGTGCCAGCAGTTGGCTCCTAGCGGCTAACACCGGGGAGCTGTTTTTT

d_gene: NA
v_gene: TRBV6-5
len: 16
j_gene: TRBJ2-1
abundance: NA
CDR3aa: CASSYSGQGRGNEQFF
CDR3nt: TGTGCCAGCAGTTACTCGGGGCAGGGTAGGGGGAATGAGCAGTTCTTC

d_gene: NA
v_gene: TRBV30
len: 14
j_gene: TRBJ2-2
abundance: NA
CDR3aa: CAWSGGLLTGELFF
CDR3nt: TGTGCCTGGAGTGGGGGACTCTTGACCGGGGAGCTGTTTTTT

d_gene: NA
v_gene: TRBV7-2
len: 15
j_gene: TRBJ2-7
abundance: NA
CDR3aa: CASSQGLGQTYEQYF
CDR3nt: TGTGCCAGCAGCCAGGGGTTGGGACAAACCTACGAGCAGTACTTC

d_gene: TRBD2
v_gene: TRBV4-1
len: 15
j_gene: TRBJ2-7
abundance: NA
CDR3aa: CASSQIAGTPGQQYF
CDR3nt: TGCGCCAGCAGCCAAATAGCGGGGACTCCTGGACAGCAGTACTTC

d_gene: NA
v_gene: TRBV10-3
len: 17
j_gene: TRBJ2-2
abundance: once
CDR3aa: CAISDDRSETQNGELFF
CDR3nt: TGTGCCATCAGTGACGACCGCTCGGAGACCCAAAACGGGGAGCTGTTTTTT

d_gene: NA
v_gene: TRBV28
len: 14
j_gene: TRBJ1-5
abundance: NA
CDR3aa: CASSGPGVNQPQHF
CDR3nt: TGTGCCAGCAGTGGTCCCGGGGTCAATCAGCCCCAGCATTTT

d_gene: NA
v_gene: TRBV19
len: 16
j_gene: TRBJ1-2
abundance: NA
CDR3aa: CASSITVSAWVPGYTF
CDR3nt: TGTGCCAGTAGTATAACAGTTTCAGCCTGGGTGCCTGGCTACACCTTC

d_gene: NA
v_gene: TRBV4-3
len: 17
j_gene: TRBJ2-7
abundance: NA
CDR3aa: CASSQDLRDFAAYEQYF
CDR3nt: TGCGCCAGCAGCCAAGATCTCAGGGACTTCGCGGCCTACGAGCAGTACTTC

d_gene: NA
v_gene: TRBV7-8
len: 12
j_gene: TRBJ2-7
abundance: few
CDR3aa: CASSLVQYEQYF
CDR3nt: TGTGCCAGCAGCTTAGTACAGTACGAGCAGTACTTC

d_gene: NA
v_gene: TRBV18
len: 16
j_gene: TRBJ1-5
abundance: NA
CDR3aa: CASSLGGRSSNQPQHF
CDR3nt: TGTGCCAGCTCACTTGGAGGGAGATCTAGCAATCAGCCCCAGCATTTT

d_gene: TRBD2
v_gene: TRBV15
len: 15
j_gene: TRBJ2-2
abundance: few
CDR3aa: CATSRAGGTTGELFF
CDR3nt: TGTGCCACCAGCAGGGCGGGGGGAACCACCGGGGAGCTGTTTTTT

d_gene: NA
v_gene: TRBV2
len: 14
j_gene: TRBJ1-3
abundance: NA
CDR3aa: CASSDSVTGNTIYF
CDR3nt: TGTGCCAGCAGCGACAGCGTCACTGGAAACACCATATATTTT

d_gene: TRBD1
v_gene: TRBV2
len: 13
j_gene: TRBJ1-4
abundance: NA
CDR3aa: CASTWEGGEKLFF
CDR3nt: TGTGCCAGCACCTGGGAAGGGGGCGAAAAACTGTTTTTT

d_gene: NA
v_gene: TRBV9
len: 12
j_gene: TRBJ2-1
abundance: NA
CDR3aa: CASSSNYNEQFF
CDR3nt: TGTGCCAGCAGTAGTAATTACAATGAGCAGTTCTTC

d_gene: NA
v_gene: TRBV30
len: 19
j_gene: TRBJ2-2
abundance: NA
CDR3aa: CAWGTHVRGVTGNTGELFF
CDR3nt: TGTGCCTGGGGCACCCACGTTCGGGGTGTCACTGGGAACACCGGGGAGCTGTTTTTT

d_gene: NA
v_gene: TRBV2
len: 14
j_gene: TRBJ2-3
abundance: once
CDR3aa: CASSSRRSTDTQYF
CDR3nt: TGTGCCAGCAGTTCCAGGCGTTCCACAGATACGCAGTATTTT

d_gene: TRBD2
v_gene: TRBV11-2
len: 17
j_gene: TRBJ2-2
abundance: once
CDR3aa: CASSFGSGNTNTGELFF
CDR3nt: TGTGCCAGCAGCTTTGGTAGCGGGAATACAAACACCGGGGAGCTGTTTTTT

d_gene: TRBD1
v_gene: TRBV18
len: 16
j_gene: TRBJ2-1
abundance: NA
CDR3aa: CASSPPRQGAYNEQFF
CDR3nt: TGTGCCAGCTCACCACCAAGACAGGGGGCCTACAATGAGCAGTTCTTC

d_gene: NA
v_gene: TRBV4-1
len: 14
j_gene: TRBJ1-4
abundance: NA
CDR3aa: CASSQGGSGEKLFF
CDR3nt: TGCGCCAGCAGCCAAGGAGGAAGCGGGGAAAAACTGTTTTTT

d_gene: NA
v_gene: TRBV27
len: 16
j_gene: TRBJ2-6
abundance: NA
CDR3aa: CASSLKGDSGANVLTF
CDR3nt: TGTGCCAGCAGTTTAAAAGGAGACTCTGGGGCCAACGTCCTGACTTTC

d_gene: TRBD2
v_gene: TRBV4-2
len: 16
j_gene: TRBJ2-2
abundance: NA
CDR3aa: CASSLSTSGDTGELFF
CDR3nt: TGTGCCAGCAGCCTATCGACTAGCGGGGACACCGGGGAGCTGTTTTTT

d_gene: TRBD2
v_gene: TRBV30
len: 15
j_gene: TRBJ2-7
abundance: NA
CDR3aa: CAWSGIGLGFYEQYF
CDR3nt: TGTGCCTGGAGTGGTATCGGACTAGGGTTCTACGAGCAGTACTTC

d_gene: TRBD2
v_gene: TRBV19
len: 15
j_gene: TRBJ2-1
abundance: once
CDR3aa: CASSTTTSGSHEQFF
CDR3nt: TGTGCCAGTAGTACGACGACTAGCGGGAGCCATGAGCAGTTCTTC

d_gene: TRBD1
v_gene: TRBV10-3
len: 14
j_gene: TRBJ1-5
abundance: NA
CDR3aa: CAISGQGRGQPQHF
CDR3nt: TGTGCCATCAGTGGACAGGGAAGAGGTCAGCCCCAGCATTTT

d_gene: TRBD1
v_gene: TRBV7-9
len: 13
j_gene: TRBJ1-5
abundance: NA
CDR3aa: CASSLGQGQPQHF
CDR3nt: TGTGCCAGCAGCTTAGGACAGGGGCAGCCCCAGCATTTT